These 25 T cell receptor beta chains share one sample of origin, sequenced in a study of shared clonotypes between healthy human individuals (TCRdb year 2020). The library was built by means of the immunoSEQ multiplex PCR assay. Not all clones reach the TCRdb copy of this immuneACCESS table, which keeps in-frame sequences only. Checked studies attribute under half of the gap to unresolved V genes and leave the rest unexplained. Across this sample there are approximately 640,000 clones, with 60% to 80% seen only once. The ten largest clones represent around 2% of the sample. The source material was memory CD4+ T cells sorted from blood. The label giving this sample's cell subset or site can be read as: CD45RA-negative fraction. The origin of the receptors is a woman in her twenties or thirties in good health.

This clone appeared once. The V call is TRBV2, the J call TRBJ1-1, with 7 positions matching TRBD1. V was clipped by 4 bases and J by 12 bases; unmatched bases: 5. The CDR3 extends over 11 amino acids. CDR1 SNHLY and CDR2 FYNNEI come from the germline V gene. Here the CDR3 DNA reads TGTGCCAGCAGTGTTGACAGGGCGACTTTCTTT. Protein product: CASSVDRATFF.

CDR3 coding DNA: TGTGCCAGCAGCCCACAGTTAACAGCCATGAACACTGAAGCTTTCTTT. Its protein is CASSPQLTAMNTEAFF. The V and J genes are TRBV11-2 and TRBJ1-1; no clear D gene. Trimming pared 5 bases from V and 0 bases from J, leaving 16 bases between. There are 16 residues in the CDR3. Looked up from germline, CDR1 is SGHAT and CDR2 is FQNNGV.

DNA of the CDR3: TGTGCCAGCAGCCCACGTAGCGGGAACACTGAAGCTTTCTTT. Its protein product is CASSPRSGNTEAFF. V is TRBV11-3 and J is TRBJ1-1, with unresolved D. The germline gives CDR1 SGHNT, CDR2 YENEEA. The CDR3 sequence is 14 residues long. The ends were cut back, 5 bases at V and 1 base at J, with 11 bases in the middle.

This sequence joins TRBV7-9 and TRBJ2-3; TRBD1 matches 7 bases. J gave up 3 bases and V 1 base, and 7 bases lay outside the gene matches. From germline, CDR1 is SEHNR and CDR2 FQNEAQ (reference sequence). The CDR3 contains 16 residues. The CDR3 loop is CASSLVAGGRTDTQYF. CDR3 DNA sequence: TGTGCCAGCAGCTTAGTGGCAGGGGGTAGAACAGATACGCAGTATTTT. The variable domain in full, completed from reference TRBV7-9 and TRBJ2-3, reads DTGVSQNPRHKITKRGQNVTFRCDPISEHNRLYWYRQTLGQGPEFLTYFQNEAQLEKSRLLSDRFSAERPKGSFSTLEIQRTEQGDSAMYLCASSLVAGGRTDTQYFGPGTRLTVL.

The chain joins TRBV7-2 to TRBJ2-5, with 10 bases that match TRBD1. This CDR3 has 15 amino acids. Losses at the gene ends were 5 bases for V and 5 bases for J; bases not matched to a gene: 8. The germline V gene encodes CDR1 SGHTA and CDR2 FQGNSA. DNA of the CDR3: TGTGCCAGCAGCGCCGGGACAGGGGAGAGGGAGACCCAGTACTTC. It encodes CASSAGTGERETQYF.

A word on this clone: A far larger clone is one nucleotide away, so this likely arose from a read error. The J gene is TRBJ2-7, the V gene TRBV14, with TRBD1 matching over 12 bases. Germline V gene data show CDR1 as SGHDN and CDR2 as FVKESK. The CDR3 consists of 16 residues. CDR3: CASNQGPGTGGGEQYF. The CDR3 nucleotides are TGTGCCAGCAACCAAGGGCCCGGGACAGGGGGCGGCGAGCAGTACTTC.

J is TRBJ1-2 and V is TRBV6-5; a weak D match, TRBD1 (5 bases). CDR3 length equals 11 residues. Germline V gives CDR1 MNHEY, CDR2 SVGAGI. V was shortened by 11 bases and J by 3 bases, with 10 bases between the two germline ends. CDR3 nucleotide sequence: TGTGCCGCTTGGGGGGACTATGGCTACACCTTC. Translated: CAAWGDYGYTF.

This clone has a single count. The rearrangement joins TRBV28 to TRBJ2-7; TRBD2 is a possible D gene (6 bases). The germline V and J ends were trimmed by 2 bases and 3 bases, with 11 bases remaining between them. CDR1 MDHEN and CDR2 SYDVKM come from the germline V gene. The CDR3 consists of 14 residues. CDR3 sequence reads: CASSLTGLFYEQYF. In nucleotides, the CDR3 is TGTGCCAGCAGTTTAACCGGACTATTCTACGAGCAGTACTTC.

The V call is TRBV7-9, the J call TRBJ2-3; 7 bases fit TRBD1. Trimming took 5 bases from V and 2 from J; bases not matched to a gene: 7. The CDR3 length is 15 residues. CDR1 SEHNR and CDR2 FQNEAQ come from the germline V gene (reference sequence). The CDR3 DNA reads TGTGCCAGCAGCACTGGGACAGAAGCCACAGATACGCAGTATTTT. Amino acids: CASSTGTEATDTQYF.

The gene calls are TRBV19 and TRBJ2-5, with D uncertain. Deletions cut 5 bases from V and 4 bases from J, with 5 bases between. Germline V lookup: CDR1 LNHDA, CDR2 SQIVND (reference sequence). This CDR3 region has 11 residues. CDR3 in DNA: TGTGCCAGTAGTTCCGCAGAGACCCAGTACTTC. Amino acids: CASSSAETQYF.

This chain uses TRBV5-5 with TRBJ2-7; TRBD2 might be the D (5 bases). This CDR3 region has 14 residues. Germline CDR1 and CDR2: SGHKS and YYEKEE (reference sequence). V dropped 6 bases and J dropped 1 base, with 14 bases sitting between them. CDR3: CASTREGESYEQYF. DNA of the CDR3: TGTGCCAGCACCCGAGAGGGAGAGTCCTACGAGCAGTACTTC.

The chain combines TRBV18 with TRBJ2-1, with 10 bases fitting TRBD2. J was trimmed by 4 bases and V by 3 bases; bases with no gene match: 6. Germline V gene data show CDR1 as KGHSH and CDR2 as LQKENI. The CDR3 is made up of 16 amino acids. The CDR3 spells CASSPTGLAVYNEQFF. The CDR3 DNA follows: TGTGCCAGCTCACCTACAGGACTAGCGGTTTACAATGAGCAGTTCTTC.

V gene TRBV10-3 combines with J gene TRBJ2-2; TRBD2 matches at 16 bases. V gave up 9 bases and J gave up 7 bases; unmatched junction bases: 14. The length of the CDR3 is 18 residues. CDR1 ENHRY and CDR2 SYGVKD come from the germline V gene. CDR3 protein: CAIKTGLAGGPSHGELFF. Written as DNA, the CDR3 is TGTGCCATTAAAACGGGACTAGCGGGAGGGCCCTCTCACGGGGAGCTGTTTTTT.

A single count supports this clone. The CDR3 DNA follows: TGTGCCAGCAGTGCGGCAGGGACAAACTATGGCTACACCTTC. This sequence encodes CASSAAGTNYGYTF. The genes are TRBV2 and TRBJ1-2, with a weak D call TRBD1 (6 bases). V lost 4 bases, J lost 2 bases, and 11 bases lay in between. The CDR3 runs to 14 residues. The V gene's germline CDR1 is SNHLY and CDR2 FYNNEI.

This rearrangement joins TRBV11-2 to TRBJ2-1, with D possibly TRBD2 on 5 matching bases. This CDR3 is built from 17 residues. CDR1 SGHAT and CDR2 FQNNGV come from the germline V gene. The V end was cut by 5 bases, the J end by 2 bases, with 19 bases between. The CDR3 DNA sequence: TGTGCCAGCAGCCAAGCAGAGCGGAGGCGAGCCTACAATGAGCAGTTCTTC. Residues: CASSQAERRRAYNEQFF.

The chain carries TRBV28 and TRBJ1-2, with D possibly TRBD1 on 6 matching bases. Germline assignment: CDR1 MDHEN and CDR2 SYDVKM. The ends were cut back, 5 bases at V and 4 bases at J, with 14 bases in the middle. This CDR3 comprises 14 residues. The CDR3 region has the DNA TGTGCCAGCAGTCCCCCCAGGGGCTTCTATGGCTACACCTTC. Translated: CASSPPRGFYGYTF.

In its sample, this clone was seen once. The chain is built from TRBV11-2 and TRBJ2-1; D remains unclear. V was clipped by 1 base and J by 1 base, with 11 bases between them. Looked up from germline, CDR1 is SGHAT and CDR2 is FQNNGV. This CDR3 is 16 amino acids long. The CDR3 is CASSLGLDQSYNEQFF. The CDR3 bases are TGTGCCAGCAGCTTAGGTCTGGATCAATCCTACAATGAGCAGTTCTTC.

The chain recombines TRBV6-6 with TRBJ2-1, with TRBD2 matching 10 bases. CDR1 is MNHNY, CDR2 SVGAGI, per germline (reference sequence). Trimming removed 8 bases from V and 8 bases from J; junction bases left unmatched: 9. This CDR3 contains 14 residues. The CDR3 DNA reads as TGTGCCAGCCGACTAGCGGGCGAAGGTGATGAGCAGTTCTTC. This sequence encodes CASRLAGEGDEQFF.

The chain recombines TRBV28 with TRBJ1-4; TRBD1 matches at 10 bases. Trimming removed 5 bases from V and 5 bases from J; junction bases left unmatched: 5. Germline-derived CDR1 and CDR2 are MDHEN and SYDVKM. There are 15 residues in the CDR3. DNA for the CDR3: TGTGCCAGCAGTGCTCCGGGACAGGGGAATGAAAAACTGTTTTTT. Protein sequence: CASSAPGQGNEKLFF.

This clone turned up a few times. V gene TRBV28 combines with J gene TRBJ1-3, with TRBD1 as a possible D gene (5 bases). Germline assignment: CDR1 MDHEN and CDR2 SYDVKM. This CDR3 is 15 amino acids long. V lost 6 bases and J 0 bases, leaving 12 bases between the germline ends. CDR3 DNA sequence: TGTGCCAGCAGAGACAGACAGTACTCTGGAAACACCATATATTTT. It yields the protein CASRDRQYSGNTIYF.

The rearrangement links TRBV6-6 to TRBJ2-7, with 11 bases lining up with TRBD2. CDR3 length: 16 residues. With V trimmed by 5 bases and J by 1 base, 7 bases remained unmatched. CDR1 is MNHNY, CDR2 SVGAGI, per germline (reference sequence). The CDR3 DNA follows: TGTGCCAGCAGTGGCCCTCTAGCGGGGGGATCCTACGAGCAGTACTTC. Its translation: CASSGPLAGGSYEQYF.

The chain combines TRBV2 with TRBJ2-3; unclear D gene. V was trimmed by 8 bases and J by 0 bases, leaving 9 bases between them. CDR1 and CDR2 (germline): SNHLY, FYNNEI. The CDR3 has 13 residues. CDR3 coding DNA: TGTGCCAGCTCACTCACTAGCACAGATACGCAGTATTTT. This gives the protein CASSLTSTDTQYF.

This clone showed up just once. The V gene is TRBV11-2, the J gene TRBJ2-3; 12 positions match TRBD2. Looked up from germline, CDR1 is SGHAT and CDR2 is FQNNGV. The CDR3 loop spans 15 amino acids. Germline trimming cut 3 bases from V and 10 bases from J; bases unmatched to any gene: 8. DNA of the CDR3: TGTGCCAGCAGCTTGACTAGCGGGAGCAACGTGGCGCAGTATTTT. Protein product: CASSLTSGSNVAQYF.

V gene TRBV2 combines with J gene TRBJ2-1, with TRBD2 matching over 8 bases. Trimming cost V 3 bases and J 4 bases; bases outside gene matches: 5. In germline, CDR1 is SNHLY, CDR2 FYNNEI. This CDR3 comprises 15 residues. CDR3 sequence reads: CASSDKLAGYNEQFF. Written as DNA, the CDR3 is TGTGCCAGCAGTGACAAGCTAGCGGGTTACAATGAGCAGTTCTTC.

A note on this clone: Other nucleotide sequences in the sample specify the same CDR3. This chain joins TRBV5-1 and TRBJ2-5, with TRBD2 matching over 8 bases. The CDR3 loop spans 15 amino acids. CDR1 and CDR2 (germline): SGHRS, YFSETQ. V lost 4 bases to trimming and J lost 1 base; unmatched junction nucleotides: 6. The CDR3 bases are TGCGCCAGCAGCGGGGGGACTAGTCTCCAAGAGACCCAGTACTTC. Residues: CASSGGTSLQETQYF.